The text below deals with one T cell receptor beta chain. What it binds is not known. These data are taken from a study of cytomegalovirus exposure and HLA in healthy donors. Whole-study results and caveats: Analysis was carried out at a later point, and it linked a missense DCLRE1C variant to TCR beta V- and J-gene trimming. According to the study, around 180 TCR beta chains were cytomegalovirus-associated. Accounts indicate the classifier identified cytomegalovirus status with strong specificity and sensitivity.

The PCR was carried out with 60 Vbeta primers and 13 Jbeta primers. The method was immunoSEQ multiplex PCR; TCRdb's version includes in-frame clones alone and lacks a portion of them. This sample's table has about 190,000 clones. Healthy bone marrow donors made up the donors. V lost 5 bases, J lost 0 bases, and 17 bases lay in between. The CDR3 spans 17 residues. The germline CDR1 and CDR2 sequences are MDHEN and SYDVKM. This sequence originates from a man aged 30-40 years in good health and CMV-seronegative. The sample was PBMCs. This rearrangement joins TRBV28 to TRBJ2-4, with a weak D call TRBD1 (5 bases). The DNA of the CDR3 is TGTGCCAGCAGTCCTCCCGACAGAGTACTAGCCAAAAACATTCAGTACTTC. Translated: CASSPPDRVLAKNIQYF. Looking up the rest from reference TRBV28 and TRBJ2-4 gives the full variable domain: DVKVTQSSRYLVKRTGEKVFLECVQDMDHENMFWYRQDPGLGLRLIYFSYDVKMKEKGDIPEGYSVSREKKERFSLILESASTNQTSMYLCASSPPDRVLAKNIQYFGAGTRLSVL.